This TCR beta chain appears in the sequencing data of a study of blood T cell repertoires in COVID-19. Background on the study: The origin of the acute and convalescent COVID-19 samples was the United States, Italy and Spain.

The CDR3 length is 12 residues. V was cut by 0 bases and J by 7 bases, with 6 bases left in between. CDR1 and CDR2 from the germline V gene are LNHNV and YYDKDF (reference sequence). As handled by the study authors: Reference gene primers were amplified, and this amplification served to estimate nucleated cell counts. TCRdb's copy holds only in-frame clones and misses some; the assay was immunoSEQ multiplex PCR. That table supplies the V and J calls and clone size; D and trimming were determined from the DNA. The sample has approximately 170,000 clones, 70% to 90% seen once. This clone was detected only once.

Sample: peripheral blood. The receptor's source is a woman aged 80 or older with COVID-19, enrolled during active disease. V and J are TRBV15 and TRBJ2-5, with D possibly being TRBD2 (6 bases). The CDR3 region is CATSRDSGTQYF. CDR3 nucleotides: TGTGCCACCAGCAGAGATAGCGGGACCCAGTACTTC.